One sample yielded the 5 T cell receptor beta chains listed below, sequenced in a study of vaccination and CD4 T cells after COVID-19. These receptors have no identified antigens. As to treatment: roughly 10-day PBMC culture with coronavirus spike peptide pools or control peptides (ViraFEST assay). CD4+ T cells that had been cultured provided DNA sequenced with the Oncomine TCR Beta short-read assay. TCRdb re-derived calls from the PCR reads in MiXCR, one entry per CDR3 protein. The repertoire holds over 10,000 distinct CDR3 sequences, 45% to 65% seen once, with 9.5% to 15% in the top ten. The sequencing sample was made of CD4+ T cells from blood, cultured in vitro. The receptors come from a human donor who had recovered from COVID-19.

This chain joins TRBV20-1 and TRBJ1-5; a weak D match, TRBD1 (6 bases). The V gene lost 3 bases and the J gene lost 4 bases, with 19 bases spanning the gap. Germline V CDR1 and CDR2: DFQATT, SNEGSKA (reference sequence). The CDR3 length is 16 residues. CDR3 protein: CSASPITGTTNQPQHF. The CDR3 nucleotides read TGCAGTGCTAGCCCCATTACCGGGACAACTAATCAGCCCCAGCATTTT.

Remarks on this clonotype: One junction end disagrees with the germline gene, perhaps due to a read error. The chain links TRBV11-2 to TRBJ2-3; tentative D call: TRBD1 (6 bases). The CDR3 is made up of 19 amino acids. Germline CDR1 is SGHAT and CDR2 is FQNNGV. In DNA form, the CDR3 reads TGTGCCAGCAGCCCTTACTATTGGGACCCAGGGGAGAGCACAGATACGCAGTATTTC. This encodes CASSPYYWDPGESTDTQYF.

The chain employs TRBV2 and TRBJ2-3; 11 bases fit TRBD2. V dropped 7 bases and J dropped 3; count of bases not matched to a gene: 9. Germline V gives CDR1 SNHLY, CDR2 FYNNEI. The length of the CDR3 is 16 residues. The CDR3 spells CASKDLTSGATDTQYF. The CDR3, as DNA: TGTGCCAGCAAGGATCTGACTAGCGGGGCTACAGATACGCAGTATTTT.

This clonotype has a handful of counts. The chain recombines TRBV6-1 with TRBJ2-7; 10 bases align to TRBD1. Germline lookup yields CDR1 MNHNS and CDR2 SASEGT. This CDR3 has 15 residues. J lost 0 bases, V lost 5 bases, and 4 bases had no gene match. In DNA form, the CDR3 reads TGTGCCAGCAGTCGACAGGGGGCTACCTCCTACGAGCAGTACTTC. Its protein is CASSRQGATSYEQYF.

This clonotype was detected a few times. The chain is built from TRBV6-5 and TRBJ1-5; D unclear. Trimming took off 0 bases at V and 4 bases at J, with 4 bases between the two ends. This CDR3 spans 13 amino acids. Looked up from germline, CDR1 is MNHEY and CDR2 is SVGAGI. CDR3 loop: CASSYSPNQPQHF. CDR3 coding DNA: TGTGCCAGCAGTTACTCCCCAAATCAGCCCCAGCATTTT.